This is a list of T cell receptor beta chains from one sample in a study of identical twins. TCRdb ran MiXCR on the 5' RACE reads and lists one entry per CDR3 protein. The sample holds hundreds of thousands of distinct CDR3 sequences, about 12% seen once. In addition, the sample was reused for a study of yellow fever vaccine responses in identical twins.

Specimen: PBMCs. All receptors come from a young woman in good health. CDR3s include the opening cysteine and the closing phenylalanine or tryptophan. The D gene is left open where the match is weak. Expanded clones get a size class; other rows say once, few or many, or leave the size out.

DNA: TGTGCCAGCAGCTTAGCGGCGGGACTAAGCACAGATACGCAGTATTTT
CDR3: CASSLAAGLSTDTQYF
V: TRBV7-8
J: TRBJ2-3
D: TRBD2
size: .

DNA: TGCGCCAGCAGCCAAGGGTCAAGCGGGGGGCCTTACAATGAGCAGTTCTTC
CDR3: CASSQGSSGGPYNEQFF
V: TRBV4-1
J: TRBJ2-1
D: TRBD2
size: .

DNA: TGCAGCGTTGCCAGGTCACGTTCCCCCTACGAGCAGTACTTC
CDR3: CSVARSRSPYEQYF
V: TRBV29-1
J: TRBJ2-7
D: .
size: once

DNA: TGTGCCAGCAGTTTTGGAGAGAGGTTCTACGAGCAGTACTTC
CDR3: CASSFGERFYEQYF
V: TRBV12-3/TRBV12-4
J: TRBJ2-7
D: .
size: .

DNA: TGTGCCAGCAGTGACGTTGGACTAGCGGGAGCGCGCTCCTACGAGCAGTACTTC
CDR3: CASSDVGLAGARSYEQYF
V: TRBV6-2/TRBV6-3
J: TRBJ2-7
D: TRBD2
size: .

DNA: TGTGCCAGCAGCTTAAGGGGGGGGACGGCAGACTACAATGAGCAGTTCTTC
CDR3: CASSLRGGTADYNEQFF
V: TRBV7-3
J: TRBJ2-1
D: TRBD2
size: many

DNA: TGTGCCAGCAGCTTGGCCCCGGGCCAGAGAAATGAAGCTTTCTTT
CDR3: CASSLAPGQRNEAFF
V: TRBV5-6
J: TRBJ1-1
D: .
size: .

DNA: TGTGCCAGCAGTGAATGGGTAGCGGGGTCGGAAAATGAGCAGTTCTTC
CDR3: CASSEWVAGSENEQFF
V: TRBV6-1
J: TRBJ2-1
D: TRBD2
size: few

DNA: TGTGCCAGCAGTGAGGCCCAGGGGTCAGCAGATACGCAGTATTTT
CDR3: CASSEAQGSADTQYF
V: TRBV25-1
J: TRBJ2-3
D: .
size: many

DNA: TGTGCCAGCAGCCAAGCCATTCGGGGAGAGCAGTTCTTC
CDR3: CASSQAIRGEQFF
V: TRBV14
J: TRBJ2-1
D: .
size: few

DNA: TGTGCCAGCAGCCAAGCATCTTCGTTAGCGGCGGACAATGAGCAGTTCTTC
CDR3: CASSQASSLAADNEQFF
V: TRBV4-2
J: TRBJ2-1
D: .
size: few

DNA: TGCGCCAGCAGCTCGGACAACACAGATACGCAGTATTTT
CDR3: CASSSDNTDTQYF
V: TRBV5-1
J: TRBJ2-3
D: .
size: many

DNA: TGTGCCAGCAGCATAATTAACCCGACTAGCGGGAGTGGGGACATTCAGTACTTC
CDR3: CASSIINPTSGSGDIQYF
V: TRBV11-2
J: TRBJ2-4
D: TRBD2
size: few

DNA: TGCGCCAGCAGCTTGGGCTCCCGGGACAGGGGTTGGGAGACCCAGTACTTC
CDR3: CASSLGSRDRGWETQYF
V: TRBV5-1
J: TRBJ2-5
D: TRBD1
size: .

DNA: TGTGCCAGCAGCCAGGGTTGGGGTACGGGGACCACAGATACGCAGTATTTT
CDR3: CASSQGWGTGTTDTQYF
V: TRBV5-6
J: TRBJ2-3
D: .
size: few

DNA: TGTGCCAGCAGTCCCCGGGACAGAATTAATTCACCCCTCCACTTT
CDR3: CASSPRDRINSPLHF
V: TRBV12-3/TRBV12-4
J: TRBJ1-6
D: TRBD1
size: .

DNA: TGCGCCAGCAGCCCGGGACTTACATTCAATGAGCAGTTCTTC
CDR3: CASSPGLTFNEQFF
V: TRBV5-1
J: TRBJ2-1
D: .
size: few

DNA: TGTGCCAGCAGCTTAGGGGATGGCACTGAAGCTTTCTTT
CDR3: CASSLGDGTEAFF
V: TRBV5-1
J: TRBJ1-1
D: .
size: many

DNA: TGCAGTGCTAGTATTCTAGCGGGGGGGCCCCTCCAAGAGACCCAGTACTTC
CDR3: CSASILAGGPLQETQYF
V: TRBV20-1
J: TRBJ2-5
D: TRBD2
size: .

DNA: TGTGCCAGCAGCTTGGCCCCAGGGGCCGCCGAGGTTACCGGGGAGCTGTTTTTT
CDR3: CASSLAPGAAEVTGELFF
V: TRBV5-5
J: TRBJ2-2
D: .
size: .

DNA: TGCGCCAGCAGCCCGGAACAATTCATAGCGGGGGGGTCCCAAGAGACCCAGTACTTC
CDR3: CASSPEQFIAGGSQETQYF
V: TRBV5-1
J: TRBJ2-5
D: TRBD2
size: .

DNA: TGTGCCAGCAGTCACTGGACTAGCCGCGGGGAGCTGTTTTTT
CDR3: CASSHWTSRGELFF
V: TRBV27
J: TRBJ2-2
D: TRBD2
size: .

DNA: TGCAGTGCTAGAGCCTCTAGCGGGAGGGCCTGGGTTTCAGATACGCAGTATTTT
CDR3: CSARASSGRAWVSDTQYF
V: TRBV20-1
J: TRBJ2-3
D: TRBD2
size: .

DNA: TGTGCCATCAGTGAAGGAGGGGGCGCAGATACGCAGTATTTT
CDR3: CAISEGGGADTQYF
V: TRBV10-3
J: TRBJ2-3
D: .
size: few

DNA: TGTGCCATCAATCCGGGACACACACGGGGGGAGCTGTTTTTT
CDR3: CAINPGHTRGELFF
V: TRBV10-3
J: TRBJ2-2
D: .
size: .

DNA: TGTGCCAGCAGCTTTTCGAGGAGGGACATTCAGTACTTC
CDR3: CASSFSRRDIQYF
V: TRBV11-2
J: TRBJ2-4
D: .
size: .

DNA: TGTGCCACCAGCCGGGTAGTAAACACCGGGGAGCTGTTTTTT
CDR3: CATSRVVNTGELFF
V: TRBV15
J: TRBJ2-2
D: .
size: many

DNA: TGTGCCAGCAGCGTCCCTGCGATCCCCGGGGAGCTGTTTTTT
CDR3: CASSVPAIPGELFF
V: TRBV9
J: TRBJ2-2
D: .
size: .

DNA: TGTGCCAGCAGCTTAGAAGGTTGGGGACCCCTCCACTTT
CDR3: CASSLEGWGPLHF
V: TRBV7-9
J: TRBJ1-6
D: .
size: many

DNA: TGTGCCAGCAGGCCGGGACAGGGGGTGTCTCCCTCCTACAATGAGCAGTTCTTC
CDR3: CASRPGQGVSPSYNEQFF
V: TRBV6-1
J: TRBJ2-1
D: TRBD1
size: .

DNA: TGTGCCAGCAGCCCCAGGACCTTCACAGATACGCAGTATTTT
CDR3: CASSPRTFTDTQYF
V: TRBV7-9
J: TRBJ2-3
D: .
size: .

DNA: TGTGCCAGCAGTTCCCCCGGGACGGGACCATCCTACGAGCAGTACTTC
CDR3: CASSSPGTGPSYEQYF
V: TRBV27
J: TRBJ2-7
D: .
size: .

DNA: TGTGCCAGCAGTCTTCGCGACAGGGGGCGGTCTGGGGCCAACGTCCTGACTTTC
CDR3: CASSLRDRGRSGANVLTF
V: TRBV6-1
J: TRBJ2-6
D: TRBD1
size: .

DNA: TGCGCCAGCAGCCAAGTCGGTTCGCGGGGCAATGAGCAGTTCTTC
CDR3: CASSQVGSRGNEQFF
V: TRBV4-1
J: TRBJ2-1
D: .
size: .

DNA: TGTGCCAGCAGCCCAAGTAAGGGCCTAGGGTATAGCAATCAGCCCCAGCATTTT
CDR3: CASSPSKGLGYSNQPQHF
V: TRBV12-3/TRBV12-4
J: TRBJ1-5
D: .
size: many

DNA: TGCAGTGCCCCAACTCTAGCGGGGGGTTCCTACAATGAGCAGTTCTTC
CDR3: CSAPTLAGGSYNEQFF
V: TRBV20-1
J: TRBJ2-1
D: TRBD2
size: .

DNA: TGTGCCAGCAGTTACTCGCGGTTCGAAAGGACCGGGGAGCTGTTTTTT
CDR3: CASSYSRFERTGELFF
V: TRBV6-5
J: TRBJ2-2
D: .
size: few

DNA: TGTGCCACCAACAGCGGGAGCTACAATGAGCAGTTCTTC
CDR3: CATNSGSYNEQFF
V: TRBV24-1
J: TRBJ2-1
D: TRBD2
size: .

DNA: TGTGCCAGCAGTTTTGCAGGGGGAGCAAACACTGAAGCTTTCTTT
CDR3: CASSFAGGANTEAFF
V: TRBV12-3/TRBV12-4
J: TRBJ1-1
D: TRBD1
size: few

DNA: TGTGCCAGCAGCTCCAGAGGGGGGGACACAGATACGCAGTATTTT
CDR3: CASSSRGGDTDTQYF
V: TRBV9
J: TRBJ2-3
D: .
size: many

DNA: TGCAGTGCTGGACCCGAGGGGCGGGGGGGATATACGCAGTATTTT
CDR3: CSAGPEGRGGYTQYF
V: TRBV20-1
J: TRBJ2-3
D: TRBD2
size: few

DNA: TGTGCCAGCAGCTTCGGACAGGGGAGGGATTCACCCCTCCACTTT
CDR3: CASSFGQGRDSPLHF
V: TRBV7-9
J: TRBJ1-6
D: TRBD1
size: .

DNA: TGTGCCACCAGTGATTTAACTAGCCCCATTCAGTACTTC
CDR3: CATSDLTSPIQYF
V: TRBV24-1
J: TRBJ2-4
D: .
size: .

DNA: TGTGCCAGCAGCATCAATAGCGGGGGGGCCGAGACCGGGGAGCTGTTTTTT
CDR3: CASSINSGGAETGELFF
V: TRBV7-2
J: TRBJ2-2
D: TRBD2
size: .

DNA: TGCGCCAGCAGCTTGGGTAGTTACGGCGAGCAGTACTTC
CDR3: CASSLGSYGEQYF
V: TRBV5-1
J: TRBJ2-7
D: .
size: many

DNA: TGTGCCAGCAGTTTAGGGGCCCAACAAGAGACCCAGTACTTC
CDR3: CASSLGAQQETQYF
V: TRBV12-3/TRBV12-4
J: TRBJ2-5
D: .
size: many

DNA: TGTGCCAGCAGTCCCGGGGGCGGGAGCTGGTCCCAAGAGACCCAGTACTTC
CDR3: CASSPGGGSWSQETQYF
V: TRBV6-1
J: TRBJ2-5
D: .
size: few

DNA: TGCGCCAGCAGCTTGGTGCTAGTAGAGACCCAGTACTTC
CDR3: CASSLVLVETQYF
V: TRBV5-1
J: TRBJ2-5
D: .
size: few

DNA: TGTGCCACCAGACCTAGCGGGGGTAACACAGATACGCAGTATTTT
CDR3: CATRPSGGNTDTQYF
V: TRBV15
J: TRBJ2-3
D: TRBD2
size: few

DNA: TGTGCCAGCAGTTACCAACTAGCGGGAGGATACTCTTTCTACGAGCAGTACTTC
CDR3: CASSYQLAGGYSFYEQYF
V: TRBV6-2/TRBV6-3
J: TRBJ2-7
D: TRBD2
size: .

DNA: TGTGCCAGCAGCTTAGGGGAAACAGATACGCAGTATTTT
CDR3: CASSLGETDTQYF
V: TRBV11-1
J: TRBJ2-3
D: .
size: .

DNA: TGTGCCAGCCAGCTAGCGGGAGTGGGTGAGCAGTACTTC
CDR3: CASQLAGVGEQYF
V: TRBV28
J: TRBJ2-7
D: TRBD2
size: .